What follows describes a single TCR beta chain. Its recognized antigen is unknown. The record has no base qualities; no much larger clone is one base away. TCRbeta CDR3 regions were amplified from genomic DNA by means of the immunoSEQ Assay, a bias-controlled multiplex PCR. The published analysis was carried out like this. The number of nucleated cells in each sample was estimated from the amplification of reference gene primers within the assay. To quantify the absolute abundance of each unique TCRbeta CDR3 rearrangement, sequence reads were collapsed and filtered. For each sample, productive Simpson clonality was calculated as the square root of Simpson's diversity index across productive rearrangements. What TCRdb holds here is the immuneACCESS table cut down to in-frame rearrangements. Part of the clones is not present; checked against another copy, under half of the missing clones reflect an unresolved V gene, and the others are unexplained. For V, J and clone size, that table is used; D and trimming come from the DNA. This sample has hundreds of thousands of clones in its table, and approximately 85% of those were observed once. The ten largest clones capture roughly 4.6% of the sample.

Each collaborating institution followed its own protocols to collect whole blood in K2EDTA tubes. For TCRbeta analysis, collaborators shipped samples as frozen whole blood, isolated PBMCs, or DNA extracted from either of those sample types. These data come from a study of blood T cell repertoires in COVID-19 (dated by TCRdb to 2020 to 2022). In terms of the full investigation: Samples covering the acute and convalescent phases of COVID-19 were provided by collaborators in the United States, Italy and Spain. The samples were drawn from two sources: the first 160 participants of the ongoing ImmuneRACE study, and about 1,300 subjects contributed by 6 global collaborators. The repertoires were made available in a free public database intended to serve as a resource for research on the immune response to SARS-CoV-2. Where HLA class I and class II types were available, the types were taken from metadata supplied by the sample provider, not from assay-based typing. The prospective study material was composed of cDNA or gDNA derived from T cells, B-cell-depleted T cells, or PBMCs. Sample metadata almost always included a de-identified subject ID, COVID-19 status, age in years and sex. The dataset comprised deeply sampled blood TCRbeta repertoires from subjects exposed to, actively infected with, or recovered from COVID-19. Findings and caveats that apply to the study as a whole: Clinical and demographic metadata were provided uncurated, with the amount varying by source and participant.

The junction shows trimming of 5 bases on V and 1 base on J, and the gene matches do not reach 3 bases of it. Taken from cysteine to phenylalanine, the CDR3 has 14 residues. Only CDR3 DNA is held: 42 bases, read in frame from base 1. As encoded in the germline V gene, CDR1 is MDHEN while CDR2 is SYDVKM. What was sequenced was peripheral blood. The clonotype originates from a middle-aged man with active or convalescent COVID-19. Here the chain combines TRBV28 and TRBJ2-5, with 8 middle bases fitting TRBD1. The nucleotides read TGTGCCAGCAGTCAAGGACAGGGCCAAGAGACCCAGTACTTC. This codes for CASSQGQGQETQYF.